This T cell receptor (beta chain) originates from a study of early T cells in non-severe SARS-CoV-2 infection. General study findings and limits: Comparison of clonotypes with VDJdb favored anti-spike CD8 responses while missing private and CD4 specificities.

This clonotype has at least ten counts. Its specificity is not known. TCRdb ran MiXCR on the 5' RACE reads and lists one entry per CDR3 protein. The table lists about 31,000 distinct CDR3 sequences, 5.4% of them singletons. Trimming at V came to 1 base and at J to 4 bases, leaving 9 bases not matched to a gene. The CDR3 consists of 16 residues. The V gene's germline CDR1 is SEHNR and CDR2 FQNEAQ (reference sequence). This TCR was recovered from an adult who was a healthcare worker with PCR-confirmed SARS-CoV-2 infection or an uninfected control (not recorded which). The material sequenced was whole blood. The chain recombines TRBV7-9 with TRBJ1-2; the match to TRBD1 covers 7 bases. The CDR3 is CASSLVGTEGGYGYTF. The CDR3 bases are TGTGCCAGCAGCTTAGTAGGGACAGAAGGGGGCTATGGCTACACCTTC.